This T cell receptor (beta chain) was recorded in a study of T cell responses to AZD1222 COVID-19 vaccine. Study-level findings and limits: There were repertoire samples only from the period after the peak T cell response. The donor cohort was predominantly white British with a female majority, and clonal diversity may have been underestimated.

Assay: immunoSEQ multiplex PCR; the TCRdb copy retains only in-frame clones and omits some. Among some 190,000 clones listed, 88% were seen once. There are 15 residues in the CDR3. V trimming: 4 bases; J trimming: 7 bases; junction bases outside the gene matches: 6. CDR1 and CDR2 (germline): SGHTA, FQGTGA. A remark on this clone: As yet, its antigen is unknown.

This specimen was peripheral blood, taken on day 0 of AZD1222 vaccination. This sequence was found in an adult in good health. The chain recombines TRBV7-3 with TRBJ1-6; 8 positions match TRBD1. The CDR3 DNA is TGTGCCAGCAGCTCCACAGGGGGTAGGAATTCACCCCTCCACTTT. It specifies CASSSTGGRNSPLHF.